This record concerns one T cell receptor (beta chain) sequence. Seattle participants joined during active infection and were tracked over time. This entry belongs to a study of blood T cell repertoires in COVID-19. Turning to the study itself: Samples taken during acute and convalescent COVID-19 were collected in the United States, Italy and Spain. In each case, the material was cDNA or gDNA derived from T cells, B-cell-depleted T cells, or PBMCs.

The V and J ends lost 2 bases and 5 bases respectively, with 6 bases between them. The CDR3 is 12 residues long. Germline V gives CDR1 LGHDT, CDR2 YNNKEL (reference sequence). Original methodology: Amplified reference gene primers provided the basis for estimating nucleated cell counts. The method was immunoSEQ multiplex PCR; TCRdb's version includes in-frame clones alone and lacks a portion of them. Clone size and the V and J calls come from that table; the DNA yielded D and trimming. The sample has about 140,000 clones; around 84% are singletons. The rearrangement uses TRBV3-1 (or the pseudogene TRBV3-2) and TRBJ2-5; no firm D call. The TCR comes from a man aged 25 to 45 with COVID-19, enrolled during active disease. The specimen was peripheral blood. CDR3 sequence reads: CASSQISETQYF. CDR3 DNA sequence: TGTGCCAGCAGCCAAATCTCGGAGACCCAGTACTTC.